Sequencing of this TCR beta chain was carried out in a study of cytomegalovirus exposure and HLA in healthy donors. Germline assignment: CDR1 WSHSY and CDR2 SAAADI. V shed 11 bases and J shed 5 bases, with 12 bases lying between them. The CDR3 is 11 amino acids. These donors counted as nominally healthy when sampled, but unrecorded immune exposures were likely. PCR amplification relied on 60 Vbeta primers (plus 13 Jbeta primers). Profiled with immunoSEQ multiplex PCR; TCRdb holds only in-frame clones, not every one. The table records about 150,000 clones, roughly 83% of them present only once. Sequencing used PBMCs. The clonotype originates from a human donor in good health. The V call is TRBV10-2, the J call TRBJ1-1; D remains ambiguous. The CDR3 coding sequence is TGCGCCGCCCTTGGCCCAACTGAAGCTTTCTTT. Its translation: CAALGPTEAFF.